A selection of T cell receptor beta chains follows, all from one sample in a study of shared T cell receptors in the human thymus. Produced via immunoSEQ multiplex PCR; TCRdb's table is partial and in-frame only. The sample has fewer than 700,000 clones, 88% seen once; the top ten hold around 0.0099%. These data are also associated with another study on human thymus T cells.

Sequencing was done on a sample of thymocytes. The origin of the receptors is a boy under two years old with a congenital heart defect. Each CDR3 is given with its conserved first and last residue. D genes are given only for firm matches. Clone size is given for some rows only: seen once, a few or many times, or a class if the clone is expanded.

TRBV5-5,.,TRBD2,TRBJ2-3,CASSFEGLPTDTQYF,TGTGCCAGCAGCTTCGAGGGACTACCCACAGATACGCAGTATTTT
TRBV6-5,.,TRBD1,TRBJ2-7,CASRARQGTYEQYF,TGTGCCAGCAGGGCCAGACAGGGGACCTACGAGCAGTACTTC
TRBV2,.,TRBD1,TRBJ1-4,CAVTPPGGYEKLFF,TGTGCCGTCACCCCCCCAGGGGGGTATGAAAAACTGTTTTTT
TRBV5-8,.,TRBD1,TRBJ1-5,CASSLGGVDRGVLRNQPQHF,TGTGCCAGCAGCTTGGGGGGGGTGGACAGGGGCGTTTTGCGCAATCAGCCCCAGCATTTT
TRBV14,.,TRBD1,TRBJ1-2,CASSQVRGTGTANYGYTF,TGTGCCAGCAGCCAAGTACGGGGGACAGGGACCGCTAACTATGGCTACACCTTC
TRBV5-4,.,TRBD1,TRBJ2-1,CAWTRDRAHEQFF,TGTGCCTGGACCCGGGACAGGGCCCATGAGCAGTTCTTC
TRBV10-3,few,TRBD2,TRBJ2-7,CAISEKGLSSYEQYF,TGTGCCATCAGTGAGAAGGGACTATCTTCCTACGAGCAGTACTTC
TRBV4-3,few,TRBD2,TRBJ2-1,CASSQALVGLAGYNEQFF,TGCGCCAGCAGCCAAGCCCTAGTCGGACTAGCGGGCTACAATGAGCAGTTCTTC
TRBV11-3,.,TRBD2,TRBJ2-5,CASSLGSGTGQETQYF,TGTGCCAGCAGCTTAGGTAGCGGGACCGGCCAAGAGACCCAGTACTTC
TRBV11-2,.,.,TRBJ1-2,CASSLALGRDGGYTF,TGTGCCAGCAGCTTAGCATTGGGCAGGGATGGTGGCTACACCTTC